This TCR beta chain derives from a study of shared clonotypes between healthy human individuals (dated by TCRdb to 2020 to 2022). Study-wide context: The cohort included three men and two women between 18 and 49 years of age. For each donor, CD4 naive and CD4 memory were each run on three plates, CD8 naive on two plates, and CD8 memory on one plate. Blood TCR repertoires of 5 or 6 healthy adults were deeply sequenced to estimate repertoire size and the extent of clonotype sharing between individuals. Different laboratories and diverse techniques were used to prepare libraries and sequence TCR repertoires, to increase sequencing depth and limit assay-specific biases. Between about 0.94 and 8.9 billion PBMCs per donor were obtained by leukapheresis. Beyond this particular receptor, the publication reports: Pairwise subsampling indicated that sequencing depth was expected to affect the degree of clonotype sharing among donors. Sampling was restricted to blood, and TCR repertoires in tissues likely differ from the TCR repertoires found in blood. Larger estimated clonotype richness was generally found for naive subsets than for memory subsets. The small number of donors limited the genetic and exposure-history diversity represented. Even with the large sequencing depth, rarefaction of the sorted-subset datasets indicated that sequencing was incomplete. Clonotypes shared by all four sorted-subset donors showed higher generation probabilities than non-shared clonotypes. Across several donors, approximately 5% of naive CD4, around 3.3% of naive CD8, about 2.3% of memory CD4, and 0.4% to 0.45% of memory CD8 clonotypes were shared.

The CDR3 starts with the cysteine, ends with the phenylalanine, and has 14 residues. Of all the DNA, just the CDR3 is kept, 42 bases in frame from base 1. As encoded in the germline V gene, CDR1 is MNHNS while CDR2 is SASEGT. Trimming at the junction amounts to 2 bases on V and 5 bases on J, and the germline ends lie 9 bases apart. This clone was counted a few times. This receptor's antigen is unknown. Base qualities are not at hand, and no much larger clone is one base apart. Healthy HIV-negative adults with no recently reported acute infections or vaccinations were included as donors. Only Caucasian adults living in Nashville, Tennessee, USA were represented among the donors. CD4+ T cells were enriched by magnetic negative selection, after which naive cells were positively selected on CD45RA and the negative fraction was taken as the memory subset. After blood collection by leukapheresis, PBMCs were isolated using Ficoll-Histopaque density gradient centrifugation and then cryopreserved in the vapor phase of liquid nitrogen. Purity and quantity of every magnetically sorted T cell population were checked by analytical flow cytometry. From each sorted fraction, genomic DNA was isolated and quantified by UV absorbance on a Nanodrop 2000c.

Using the deep immunoSEQ assay, TCR CDR3 regions were amplified from genomic DNA by multiplex PCR. Genomic DNA extracted from each cell subset was distributed evenly over all wells of several immunoSEQ 96-well plates, and each plate served as one replicate. For sorted subsets, 150 to 250 ng genomic DNA, equal to about 30,000 T cell genomes, was loaded into each replicate PCR. The purified libraries were quantified using a Qubit 3.0 fluorometer, sized with a Bioanalyzer 2100, and then quantified again using the KAPA Library Quantification kit. Every immunoSEQ 96-well plate was sequenced on a separate single-read 150-cycle Illumina NextSeq 550 flow cell. Per the authors' processing: Because only junctional sequences without quality scores were contained in the immunoSEQ output, filtering matching that applied to full-length reads could not be performed. To assign V/J genes and CDR3, sequences were annotated using PyIR, a Python wrapper for IgBLAST v1.9, with IMGT germline references. Any read was removed if the V/J assignment was weak (E-value above 1e-6), the CDR3 was missing, or the read contained stop codons, out-of-frame junctions, or ambiguous translated residues. V3J clonotypes were defined by identical inferred V gene, J gene, and CDR3 amino acid sequence. Percentage overlap between repertoires was calculated by dividing the number of shared unique clonotypes by the size of the smaller repertoire. Three approaches were used to assess repertoire richness: RTK rarefaction, the Chao1 estimator, and Recon v2.1 estimates of unobserved clonotypes. OLGA was used to compute generation probabilities for all TCRbeta clonotypes that the gDNA method yielded from a handful of donors. The table was pulled from immuneACCESS by TCRdb, which kept in-frame rearrangements only. Such tables lose some clones; where checked, under half of the loss comes from unresolved V genes, and the rest has no known cause. D and trimming come from the DNA, and the V and J calls and clone size come from that table. This sample lists over a million clones; about 75% were detected once. The ten largest make up about 1.5% of the sample.

The chain uses TRBV6-1 and TRBJ2-2; the D call is possibly TRBD1 or TRBD2, each sharing 5 bases. The sequencing input was memory CD4+ T cells sorted from blood. In the paper's terms, the cell subset or site label means: CD45RA-negative fraction. This sequence was found in a man aged 18 to 35 in good health. The DNA sequence is given as TGTGCCAGCAGTGAAACGAGGGGAACCGGGGAGCTGTTTTTT. The resulting protein is CASSETRGTGELFF.